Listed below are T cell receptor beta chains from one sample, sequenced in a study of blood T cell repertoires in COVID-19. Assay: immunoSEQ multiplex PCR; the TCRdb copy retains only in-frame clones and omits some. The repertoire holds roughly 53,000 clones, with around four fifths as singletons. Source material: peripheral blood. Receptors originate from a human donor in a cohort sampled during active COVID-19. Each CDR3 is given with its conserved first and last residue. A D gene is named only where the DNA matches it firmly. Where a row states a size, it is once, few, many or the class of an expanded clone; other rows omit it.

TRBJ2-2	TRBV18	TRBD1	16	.	TGTGCCAGCTCATCTCACCCGGGACAGGACACCGGGGAGCTGTTTTTT	CASSSHPGQDTGELFF
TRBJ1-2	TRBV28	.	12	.	TGTGCCCTACGGGGGAACAACTATGGCTACACCTTC	CALRGNNYGYTF
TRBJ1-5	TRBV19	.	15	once	TGTGCCAGTAGTATGGTAGGGAGGAGCAATCAGCCCCAGCATTTT	CASSMVGRSNQPQHF
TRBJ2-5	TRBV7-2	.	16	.	TGTGCCAGCAGCTTAGGCCGGGCTGGCGGGCGAGAGACCCAGTACTTC	CASSLGRAGGRETQYF
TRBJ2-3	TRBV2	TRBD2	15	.	TGTGCCAGCAAATTTTATAGCGGGAAGACAGATACGCAGTATTTT	CASKFYSGKTDTQYF
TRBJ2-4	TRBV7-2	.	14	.	TGTGCCAGCAGCTTAACTTGGCAGGCAAACATTCAGTACTTC	CASSLTWQANIQYF
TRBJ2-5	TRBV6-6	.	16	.	TGTGCCAGCAGTTACTCGAGTCGGGTTAACCAAGAGACCCAGTACTTC	CASSYSSRVNQETQYF
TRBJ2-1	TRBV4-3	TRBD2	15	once	TGCGCCAGCAGCCCGCGGGGGGACACCAACAATGAGCAGTTCTTC	CASSPRGDTNNEQFF
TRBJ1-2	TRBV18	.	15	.	TGTGCCAGCTCACCAAAAGATGGAGCTAACTATGGCTACACCTTC	CASSPKDGANYGYTF
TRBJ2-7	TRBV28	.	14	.	TGTGCCAGCATCCGAGGAGGGGGCCGAGGCGAGCAGTACTTC	CASIRGGGRGEQYF
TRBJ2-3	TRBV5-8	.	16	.	TGTGCCAGCAGCTTGGCAGGGAAGATCGGCACAGATACGCAGTATTTT	CASSLAGKIGTDTQYF
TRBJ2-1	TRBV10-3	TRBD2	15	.	TGTGCCATCAGTGAGAAGGTAGCGGGGGGGAATGAGCAGTTCTTC	CAISEKVAGGNEQFF
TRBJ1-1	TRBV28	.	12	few	TGTGCCAGCAGTTCACGCAGGGTTGAAGCTTTCTTT	CASSSRRVEAFF
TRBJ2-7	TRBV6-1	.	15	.	TGTGCCAGCAGTGAATTCGTTACCGGAGGCTACGAGCAGTACTTC	CASSEFVTGGYEQYF
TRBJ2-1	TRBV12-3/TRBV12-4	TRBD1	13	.	TGTGCCAGCATGGGACAGTTACTCAATGAGCAGTTCTTC	CASMGQLLNEQFF
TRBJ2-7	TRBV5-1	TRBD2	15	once	TGCGCCAGCAGCTGGAGCGGGGGGACCTCCTACGAGCAGTACTTC	CASSWSGGTSYEQYF
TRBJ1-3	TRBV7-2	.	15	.	TGTGCCAGCAGCTTAGGAGGGGGGGGTGGAAACACCATATATTTT	CASSLGGGGGNTIYF
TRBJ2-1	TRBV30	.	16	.	TGTGCCTGGAGCCCTTCGGGACTCACCTCCTACAATGAGCAGTTCTTC	CAWSPSGLTSYNEQFF
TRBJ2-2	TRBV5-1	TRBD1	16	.	TGCGCCAGCAGCGAGGACAGGGGGTTAAGGACCGGGGAGCTGTTTTTT	CASSEDRGLRTGELFF